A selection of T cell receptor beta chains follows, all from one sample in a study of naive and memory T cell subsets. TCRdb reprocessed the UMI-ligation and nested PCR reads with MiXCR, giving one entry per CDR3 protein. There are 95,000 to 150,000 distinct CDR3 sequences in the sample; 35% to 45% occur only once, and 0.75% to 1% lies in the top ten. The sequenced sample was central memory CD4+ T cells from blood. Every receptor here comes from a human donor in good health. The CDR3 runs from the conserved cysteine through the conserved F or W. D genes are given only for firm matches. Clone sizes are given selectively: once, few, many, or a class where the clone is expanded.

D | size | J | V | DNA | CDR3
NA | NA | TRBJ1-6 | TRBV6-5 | TGTGCCAGCAGTTACTCAAGATCGGGTAATTCACCCCTCCACTTT | CASSYSRSGNSPLHF
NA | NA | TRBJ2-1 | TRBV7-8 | TGTGCCAGCAGCCCTACGCGAATAGGGGAGCAGTTCTTC | CASSPTRIGEQFF
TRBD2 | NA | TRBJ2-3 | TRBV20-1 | TGCAGTGCTAGACTAGCGGGGGCGTTGAATACGCAGTATTTT | CSARLAGALNTQYF
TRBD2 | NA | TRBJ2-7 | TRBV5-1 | TGCGCCAGCAGCGCCACTAGCGGGAGGGCATCCTACGAGCAGTACTTC | CASSATSGRASYEQYF
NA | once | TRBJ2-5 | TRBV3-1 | TGTGCCAGCAGCCAAGATCGGAGGCATGAGACCCAGTACTTC | CASSQDRRHETQYF
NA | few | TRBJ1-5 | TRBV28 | TGTGCCAGCAGTTTCGGCCAGCCCAATCAGCCCCAGCATTTT | CASSFGQPNQPQHF
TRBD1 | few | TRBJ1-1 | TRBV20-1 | TGCAGTGCTAGAGCCGGGACAGCGGGATCTGAAGCTTTCTTT | CSARAGTAGSEAFF
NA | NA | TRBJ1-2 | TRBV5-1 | TGCGCCAGCAGCTTGTCAGGGGCGGATGGCTACACCTTC | CASSLSGADGYTF
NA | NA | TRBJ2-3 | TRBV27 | TGTGCCAGCGGTGGGACGGGCCGAACCTCAGATACGCAGTATTTT | CASGGTGRTSDTQYF
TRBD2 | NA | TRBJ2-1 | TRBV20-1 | TGCAGTGCTAGAGATACTAGCGGGAGAAAGAATGAGCAGTTCTTC | CSARDTSGRKNEQFF
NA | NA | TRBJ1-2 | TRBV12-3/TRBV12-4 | TGTGCCAGCCGTCCGGGGTCTGCCGGCTACACCTTC | CASRPGSAGYTF
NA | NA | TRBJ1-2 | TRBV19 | TGTGCCAGTAGGGAACAGGTTAACTATGGCTACACCTTC | CASREQVNYGYTF
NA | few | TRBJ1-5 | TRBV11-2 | TGTGCCAGCAGCCGACAGGCCAATCAGCCCCAGCATTTT | CASSRQANQPQHF
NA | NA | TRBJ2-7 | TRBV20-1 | TGCAGTGCCAACCGACAGAGTTACGAGCAGTACTTC | CSANRQSYEQYF
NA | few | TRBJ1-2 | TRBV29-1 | TGCAGCGTTTTAGAACAGGGAGCGGTCTATGGCTACACCTTC | CSVLEQGAVYGYTF
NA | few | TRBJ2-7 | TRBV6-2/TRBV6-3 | TGTGCCAGCACGGACATCTACGAGCAGTACTTC | CASTDIYEQYF
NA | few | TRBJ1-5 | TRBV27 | TGTGCCAGCAGTCCAGGGCTAATCAAGCCCCAGCATTTT | CASSPGLIKPQHF
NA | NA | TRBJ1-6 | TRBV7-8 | TGTGCCAGCAGCTTAGGGGACACTAATTCACCCCTCCACTTT | CASSLGDTNSPLHF
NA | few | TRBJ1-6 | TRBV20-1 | TGCAGTGCTAGGACACAGGGTTTCGATAATTCACCCCTCCACTTT | CSARTQGFDNSPLHF
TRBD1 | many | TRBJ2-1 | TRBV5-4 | TGTGCCAGCAGCCCGGGACAGGCCGTCTACAATGAGCAGTTCTTC | CASSPGQAVYNEQFF
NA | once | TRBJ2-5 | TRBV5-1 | TGCGCCAGCAGCCATTCCGGAGGACCAAGAGAGGCCCAGTACTTC | CASSHSGGPREAQYF
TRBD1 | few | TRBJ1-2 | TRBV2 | TGTGCCAGCAGTACGGACAGGGGGCATGGCTACACCTTC | CASSTDRGHGYTF
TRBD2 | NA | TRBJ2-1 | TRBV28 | TGTGCCAGTCCGGCCCCTGGACTAGCGGGAGTCCATGAGCAGTTCTTC | CASPAPGLAGVHEQFF
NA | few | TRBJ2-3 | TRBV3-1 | TGTGCCAGCAGCCTAAACAGGGCAGATACGCAGTATTTT | CASSLNRADTQYF
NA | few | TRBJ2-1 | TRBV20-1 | TGCAGTGCTACATTAGCGGGACAGTTTTACAATGAGCAGTTCTTC | CSATLAGQFYNEQFF
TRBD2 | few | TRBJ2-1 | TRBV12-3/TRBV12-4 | TGTGCCAGCAGTTTTGGCGGACTAGCGGGTAGGACCTATACGGGTGAGCAGTTCTTC | CASSFGGLAGRTYTGEQFF